The rows below give T cell receptor beta chains drawn from one sample of a study of blood T cell repertoires in COVID-19. Some clones are missing from TCRdb's copy, which holds only in-frame ones; the method was immunoSEQ multiplex PCR. Of roughly 260,000 clones in the sample, roughly 80% were seen once. The specimen sequenced was PBMCs or T cells enriched from blood (not recorded which). The receptors stem from a woman aged 40 to 49 who had been exposed to COVID-19. CDR3s include the opening cysteine and the closing phenylalanine or tryptophan. D genes are given only for firm matches. The size of a clone is reported for some rows only, either as once, few or many, or as a class for expanded clones.

j_call: TRBJ2-1; clone_size: NA; d_call: NA; v_call: TRBV2; cdr3_nt: TGTGCCAGCACTCCACCGGAGGGACAGCTTGAGCAGTTCTTC; cdr3_aa: CASTPPEGQLEQFF
j_call: TRBJ2-7; clone_size: NA; d_call: NA; v_call: TRBV7-2; cdr3_nt: TGTGCCAGCAGCCGTACCCTAGGTCGGGGGGCGTACGAGCAGTACTTC; cdr3_aa: CASSRTLGRGAYEQYF
j_call: TRBJ2-4; clone_size: few; d_call: NA; v_call: TRBV7-9; cdr3_nt: TGTGCCAGCAGCCCATACGGGGTGGTAGCCCCTAACATTCAGTACTTC; cdr3_aa: CASSPYGVVAPNIQYF
j_call: TRBJ2-3; clone_size: NA; d_call: NA; v_call: TRBV15; cdr3_nt: TGTGCCACCAGCAGTTCCCTGACTAGTGCTGGAGATACGCAGTATTTT; cdr3_aa: CATSSSLTSAGDTQYF
j_call: TRBJ2-7; clone_size: once; d_call: TRBD2; v_call: TRBV5-6; cdr3_nt: TGTGCCAGCAGCCGGAGGACTAGCGGGGGGACCTACGAGCAGTACTTC; cdr3_aa: CASSRRTSGGTYEQYF
j_call: TRBJ2-3; clone_size: many; d_call: TRBD2; v_call: TRBV24-1; cdr3_nt: TGTGCCACCAGTGGGACTAGTTCAGATACGCAGTATTTT; cdr3_aa: CATSGTSSDTQYF
j_call: TRBJ1-2; clone_size: NA; d_call: NA; v_call: TRBV29-1; cdr3_nt: TGCAGCGTTGATAAGGGGTTCTATGGCTACACCTTC; cdr3_aa: CSVDKGFYGYTF
j_call: TRBJ2-3; clone_size: NA; d_call: TRBD2; v_call: TRBV7-2; cdr3_nt: TGTGCCAGCAGCTTTCGACGGCGGGGGGGCCCCCAAGATACGCAGTATTTT; cdr3_aa: CASSFRRRGGPQDTQYF
j_call: TRBJ2-5; clone_size: NA; d_call: NA; v_call: TRBV27; cdr3_nt: TGTGCCAGCAGTTTAAAGGGACTCGAGAGAGGGACCCAGTACTTC; cdr3_aa: CASSLKGLERGTQYF
j_call: TRBJ2-5; clone_size: NA; d_call: NA; v_call: TRBV13; cdr3_nt: TGTGCCAGCAGCTCGACGGGGGAGACCCAGTACTTC; cdr3_aa: CASSSTGETQYF
j_call: TRBJ2-2; clone_size: NA; d_call: TRBD1; v_call: TRBV19; cdr3_nt: TGTGCCAGTAGTCCCATCGGACAGGGGCTGAACACCGGGGAGCTGTTTTTT; cdr3_aa: CASSPIGQGLNTGELFF
j_call: TRBJ2-3; clone_size: NA; d_call: TRBD1; v_call: TRBV27; cdr3_nt: TGTGCCAGCAGTTATCGACCGACAGGGGGGCACACAGATACGCAGTATTTT; cdr3_aa: CASSYRPTGGHTDTQYF
j_call: TRBJ2-7; clone_size: NA; d_call: TRBD1; v_call: TRBV7-8; cdr3_nt: TGTGCCAGCAGCTTGCCGGGACAGGGGGCTTCCCCCTACGAGCAGTACTTC; cdr3_aa: CASSLPGQGASPYEQYF
j_call: TRBJ1-3; clone_size: NA; d_call: TRBD1; v_call: TRBV9; cdr3_nt: TGTGCCAGCAGCCCAAGGACAGGGGCTGGAAACACCATATATTTT; cdr3_aa: CASSPRTGAGNTIYF
j_call: TRBJ1-4; clone_size: few; d_call: NA; v_call: TRBV7-6; cdr3_nt: TGTGCCAGCAGCTTGAATACAGGGCCCACTAATGAAAAACTGTTTTTT; cdr3_aa: CASSLNTGPTNEKLFF
j_call: TRBJ1-5; clone_size: NA; d_call: NA; v_call: TRBV28; cdr3_nt: TGTGCCAGCAGTTTATCGGCAGGGCTCAATCAGCCCCAGCATTTT; cdr3_aa: CASSLSAGLNQPQHF
j_call: TRBJ1-1; clone_size: NA; d_call: TRBD1; v_call: TRBV18; cdr3_nt: TGTGCCAGCTCACCACGGACAGGGAGGCACACTGAAGCTTTCTTT; cdr3_aa: CASSPRTGRHTEAFF
j_call: TRBJ1-4; clone_size: NA; d_call: NA; v_call: TRBV9; cdr3_nt: TGTGCCAGCAGCGTAGGGTTCGGTTCTGAAAAACTGTTTTTT; cdr3_aa: CASSVGFGSEKLFF
j_call: TRBJ1-2; clone_size: NA; d_call: NA; v_call: TRBV3-1/TRBV3-2; cdr3_nt: TGTGCCAGCAGCCCCTCAGGAGGGAACTATGGCTACACCTTC; cdr3_aa: CASSPSGGNYGYTF
j_call: TRBJ1-6; clone_size: NA; d_call: TRBD1; v_call: TRBV7-9; cdr3_nt: TGTGCCAGCACCCGAACCGGGACAGATAATTCACCCCTCCACTTT; cdr3_aa: CASTRTGTDNSPLHF
j_call: TRBJ2-1; clone_size: NA; d_call: NA; v_call: TRBV4-2; cdr3_nt: TGTGCCAGCAGCCCCGGGTTTACTCATGAGCAGTTCTTC; cdr3_aa: CASSPGFTHEQFF
j_call: TRBJ2-5; clone_size: few; d_call: NA; v_call: TRBV6-2/TRBV6-3; cdr3_nt: TGTGCCAGCAGTTACGCCCGGGACGCGGGGAGGACCCAGTACTTC; cdr3_aa: CASSYARDAGRTQYF
j_call: TRBJ2-1; clone_size: once; d_call: TRBD2; v_call: TRBV19; cdr3_nt: TGTGCCAGTAGTATTCGTGGGCGGGGGGCAGCCCCCTGGAATGAGCAGTTCTTC; cdr3_aa: CASSIRGRGAAPWNEQFF
j_call: TRBJ1-2; clone_size: NA; d_call: NA; v_call: TRBV6-5; cdr3_nt: TGTGCCAGCCGCGCTCCTTCTAGGGGCCGGAGTGGCTACACCTTC; cdr3_aa: CASRAPSRGRSGYTF
j_call: TRBJ2-3; clone_size: NA; d_call: TRBD2; v_call: TRBV4-3; cdr3_nt: TGCGCCAGCAGCCAAGAGACTCCACTAGCGGGGGGCACAGATACGCAGTATTTT; cdr3_aa: CASSQETPLAGGTDTQYF
j_call: TRBJ1-4; clone_size: once; d_call: TRBD1; v_call: TRBV5-1; cdr3_nt: TGCGCCAGCAGCACAGGGGGCACTTTTAATGAAAAACTGTTTTTT; cdr3_aa: CASSTGGTFNEKLFF
j_call: TRBJ2-5; clone_size: once; d_call: TRBD2; v_call: TRBV9; cdr3_nt: TGTGCCAGCAGCGCGGGACTAGTAAAAGAGACCCAGTACTTC; cdr3_aa: CASSAGLVKETQYF
j_call: TRBJ1-2; clone_size: NA; d_call: NA; v_call: TRBV7-9; cdr3_nt: TGTGCCAGCAGCTTAAGAAGAATCGGAGGGAAGGGCTACACCTTC; cdr3_aa: CASSLRRIGGKGYTF